One and the same sample provided the 30 T cell receptor beta chains below, sequenced in a study of CD8 T cells in Susac syndrome. A quantity of about 0.5 to 1 ug RNA underwent reverse transcription using random hexamers. TCRdb reanalysed the immunoSEQ multiplex PCR reads using MiXCR and keeps one entry per CDR3 protein. The data contain about 400,000 distinct CDR3 sequences, roughly 85% of them singletons. Sequenced material: CD8+ T cells from PBMCs. The source of these receptors is a human donor with multiple sclerosis.

The chain joins TRBV19 to TRBJ1-1; D uncertain. The CDR3 loop spans 11 amino acids. Germline CDR1 is LNHDA and CDR2 is SQIVND (reference sequence). Trimming removed 11 bases at V and 1 base at J, with 8 bases between. CDR3: CALVTNTEAFF. CDR3 nucleotides: TGTGCCCTCGTAACGAACACTGAAGCTTTCTTT. The full variable domain, completed using reference TRBV19 and TRBJ1-1, is DGGITQSPKYLFRKEGQNVTLSCEQNLNHDAMYWYRQDPGQGLRLIYYSQIVNDFQKGDIAEGYSVSREKKESFPLTVTSAQKNPTAFYLCALVTNTEAFFGQGTRLTVV.

A few counts support this clonotype. The CDR3 loop is CASSQVAGEGEETQYF. The CDR3 coding sequence is TGCGCCAGCAGTCAAGTAGCGGGAGAAGGGGAAGAGACCCAGTACTTC. This chain connects TRBV23-1 to TRBJ2-5; TRBD2 agrees at 9 bases. TRBV23-1 is sorted into the ORF group, with uncertain function. The V gene end was trimmed by 2 bases and the J gene end by 3 bases; junction bases not matched to a gene: 7. This CDR3 is 16 amino acids long.

This chain uses TRBV5-4 with TRBJ2-1; 8 bases are shared with TRBD2. CDR3 size: 16 residues. Per the germline V gene, CDR1 is SGHNT and CDR2 is YYREEE (reference sequence). V was clipped by 2 bases and J by 0 bases; unmatched bases: 4. As DNA, the CDR3 is TGTGCCAGCAGCTTTCACAGCGGGGGCTCCTACAATGAGCAGTTCTTC. This gives the protein CASSFHSGGSYNEQFF.

The gene calls are TRBV30 and TRBJ1-2; D unresolved. V was shortened by 0 bases and J by 4 bases, with 9 bases between the two germline ends. Germline V gene lookup returns CDR1 GTSNPN and CDR2 SVGIG (reference sequence). The CDR3 has 13 residues. In DNA, the CDR3 is TGTGCCTGGAGTGTGCCCGGCAGCTATGGCTACACCTTC. Translation: CAWSVPGSYGYTF.

The rearrangement uses TRBV5-6 and TRBJ1-3, with D possibly being TRBD1 (5 bases). Trimming left V 4 bases short and J 0 bases short, with 11 bases between. The CDR3 contains 15 residues. Germline assignment: CDR1 SGHDT and CDR2 YYEEEE. The CDR3 DNA reads as TGTGCCAGCAGCCCGGGGACCGACTCTGGAAACACCATATATTTT. This gives the protein CASSPGTDSGNTIYF.

This clonotype has a handful of counts. This chain uses TRBV6-1 with TRBJ2-1, with D tentatively TRBD2 (5 bases). Germline values: CDR1 MNHNS, CDR2 SASEGT. Trimming cost V 7 bases and J 0 bases, with 13 bases left between them. This CDR3 comprises 15 residues. The CDR3 sequence is CASTQDGGSYNEQFF. The CDR3 DNA reads TGTGCCAGCACCCAGGACGGAGGCTCCTACAATGAGCAGTTCTTC.

The chain joins TRBV28 to TRBJ2-4; 7 nucleotides match TRBD2. This CDR3 is built from 15 residues. The germline V gene encodes CDR1 MDHEN and CDR2 SYDVKM. V lost 4 bases and J lost 0; bases outside the gene matches: 3. CDR3 loop: CASSSWGGAKNIQYF. The CDR3 region has the DNA TGTGCCAGCAGTTCATGGGGGGGAGCCAAAAACATTCAGTACTTC.

This clonotype showed up just once. V and J are TRBV10-2 and TRBJ1-2; possibly TRBD1 for D (6 bases). Germline assignment: CDR1 WSHSY and CDR2 SAAADI. The V and J ends lost 10 bases and 3 bases respectively, with 18 bases between them. The length of the CDR3 is 14 residues. The CDR3: CATGQPSLYYGYTF. CDR3 bases: TGCGCCACAGGACAGCCTTCGCTTTACTATGGCTACACCTTC.

V is TRBV30 and J is TRBJ2-5, with 9 nucleotides matching TRBD1. The CDR3 contains 14 residues. The J segment lost 5 bases and the V segment lost 3 bases, leaving 7 bases of the junction unmatched. Germline CDR1 GTSNPN, CDR2 SVGIG (reference sequence). In DNA, the CDR3 is TGTGCCTGGAGCGGTCGACAGGGGGGCGAGACCCAGTACTTC. Protein: CAWSGRQGGETQYF.

The chain carries TRBV6-5 and TRBJ2-3, with 10 nucleotides matching TRBD2. Germline V lookup: CDR1 MNHEY, CDR2 SVGAGI. This CDR3 has 17 amino acids. Trimming cost V 4 bases and J 0 bases; bases outside gene matches: 7. The CDR3: CASSFGGLAESTDTQYF. In DNA form, the CDR3 reads TGTGCCAGCAGTTTCGGCGGACTAGCGGAGAGCACAGATACGCAGTATTTT.

The chain combines TRBV27 with TRBJ2-7; D is perhaps TRBD1 (7 bases). The V end was cut by 3 bases, the J end by 4 bases, with 13 bases between. This CDR3 contains 14 residues. Germline V gene lookup returns CDR1 MNHEY and CDR2 SMNVEV (reference sequence). The chain's CDR3 is CASSLFRGEYEQYF. CDR3 nucleotide sequence: TGTGCCAGCAGTTTGTTCAGGGGGGAATACGAGCAGTACTTC.

The chain links TRBV9 to TRBJ2-1, with 7 positions matching TRBD2. Per the germline V gene, CDR1 is SGDLS and CDR2 is YYNGEE. The CDR3 is 18 residues long. V was clipped by 1 base and J by 0 bases; unmatched bases: 10. DNA of the CDR3: TGTGCCAGCAGCGTAAAACCCGTGGGCGGGAGCTCCTACAATGAGCAGTTCTTC. Translation gives CASSVKPVGGSSYNEQFF.

The chain employs TRBV29-1 and TRBJ1-1; D gene ambiguous. This CDR3 comprises 12 residues. V was trimmed by 1 base and J by 5 bases, leaving 8 bases between them. The germline V gene encodes CDR1 SQVTM and CDR2 ANQGSEA. This CDR3 reads CSVEVSETEAFF. The CDR3 nucleotides are TGCAGCGTTGAAGTGTCTGAGACTGAAGCTTTCTTT.

The chain has TRBV19 and TRBJ2-7, with a weak D call TRBD1 (5 bases). Germline loops: CDR1 LNHDA, CDR2 SQIVND (reference sequence). The CDR3 contains 13 residues. V was trimmed by 3 bases and J by 3 bases, leaving 9 bases between them. CDR3 sequence reads: CASSMSQGYEQYF. The CDR3 region has the DNA TGTGCCAGTAGTATGTCCCAGGGCTACGAGCAGTACTTC.

The rearrangement joins TRBV2 to TRBJ1-1, with 8 bases identical to TRBD1. The CDR3 is made up of 17 amino acids. V gave up 7 bases and J gave up 4 bases; unmatched junction bases: 17. Germline V lookup: CDR1 SNHLY, CDR2 FYNNEI. The CDR3 nucleotides read TGTGCCAGCACCATGGAACAGGGGGAGTACTTAACCACTGAAGCTTTCTTT. This gives the protein CASTMEQGEYLTTEAFF.

This chain uses TRBV11-3 with TRBJ2-1, with TRBD2 identical over 9 bases. Germline V gives CDR1 SGHNT, CDR2 YENEEA. The CDR3 consists of 13 residues. With V trimmed by 5 bases and J by 8 bases, 4 bases remained unmatched. The CDR3 coding sequence is TGTGCCAGCAGCGAGCGGGGGGTGGATGAGCAGTTCTTC. It encodes CASSERGVDEQFF.

The genes are TRBV23-1 and TRBJ2-2; no reliable D call. TRBV23-1 is noted as an ORF with a role that remains uncertain. Trimming shortened V by 0 bases and J by 8 bases, and 13 bases separated the two germline ends. This CDR3 region has 15 residues. The CDR3 is CASSQSYGVVGELFF. Here the CDR3 DNA reads TGCGCCAGCAGTCAATCGTACGGCGTGGTAGGGGAGCTGTTTTTT.

This sequence joins TRBV5-1 and TRBJ2-1; weak D call: TRBD1 (5 bases). V was pared by 2 bases and J by 8 bases, with 17 bases between. The germline V gene has CDR1 SGHRS and CDR2 YFSETQ. The CDR3 runs 15 residues. CDR3 region: CASSLQEGVGDEQFF. The CDR3 DNA sequence: TGCGCCAGCAGCTTACAAGAAGGGGTCGGAGATGAGCAGTTCTTC.

The chain links TRBV7-6 to TRBJ1-1; no reliable D call. The length of the CDR3 is 13 residues. Germline V gene lookup returns CDR1 SGHVS and CDR2 FNYEAQ. Trimming stripped 5 bases from V and 1 base from J, with 8 bases between. CDR3 sequence (DNA): TGTGCCAGCAGCGCAAGTTCGAACACTGAAGCTTTCTTT. It specifies CASSASSNTEAFF. Full variable domain (outside the CDR3, taken from reference TRBV7-6 and TRBJ1-1): GAGVSQSPRYKVTKRGQDVALRCDPISGHVSLYWYRQALGQGPEFLTYFNYEAQQDKSGLPNDRFSAERPEGSISTLTIQRTEQRDSAMYRCASSASSNTEAFFGQGTRLTVV.

There are a few counts of this clonotype. The J gene is TRBJ2-7, the V gene TRBV27; perhaps TRBD1 as D (6 bases). Germline loops: CDR1 MNHEY, CDR2 SMNVEV (reference sequence). The CDR3 is 15 residues long. The ends were cut back, 8 bases at V and 1 base at J, with 18 bases in the middle. CDR3 sequence: CASRFPQGPSYEQYF. The DNA for the CDR3 is TGTGCCAGCCGGTTCCCACAGGGCCCATCCTACGAGCAGTACTTC.

V and J are TRBV29-1 and TRBJ2-7; D perhaps matches TRBD2 (6 bases). Germline assignment: CDR1 SQVTM and CDR2 ANQGSEA. The CDR3 extends over 11 amino acids. V lost 5 bases, J lost 6 bases, and 11 bases lay in between. Here the CDR3 reads CSVLGGGEQYF. The CDR3 DNA reads as TGCAGCGTTCTCGGGGGAGGCGAGCAGTACTTC.

The V call is TRBV30, the J call TRBJ2-1, with D possibly being TRBD1 (6 bases). The CDR3 consists of 20 residues. V was shortened by 1 base and J by 0 bases, with 25 bases between the two germline ends. Germline V gives CDR1 GTSNPN, CDR2 SVGIG (reference sequence). CDR3 loop: CAWSERFRGAGSGSYNEQFF. CDR3 bases: TGTGCCTGGAGTGAACGGTTCAGGGGCGCTGGGAGCGGCTCCTACAATGAGCAGTTCTTC.

The chain combines TRBV29-1 with TRBJ2-5; 11 bases fit TRBD2. CDR3 size: 16 residues. Germline values: CDR1 SQVTM, CDR2 ANQGSEA. V shed 6 bases and J 3 bases; nucleotides not matched to a gene: 12. Here the CDR3 reads CSVTGTSGFFEETQYF. The CDR3 nucleotides read TGCAGCGTGACCGGGACTAGCGGCTTTTTCGAAGAGACCCAGTACTTC.

The V call is TRBV27, the J call TRBJ1-1, with a possible D match to TRBD1 (6 bases). Trimming left V 3 bases short and J 5 bases short, with 13 bases between. This CDR3 contains 14 residues. Germline V gene data show CDR1 as MNHEY and CDR2 as SMNVEV (reference sequence). The CDR3 bases are TGTGCCAGCAGTTTGGGTCTAGGGGGGACTGAAGCTTTCTTT. It yields the protein CASSLGLGGTEAFF.

The rearrangement links TRBV28 to TRBJ1-1, with D possibly matching TRBD1 (6 bases). V lost 4 bases, J lost 1 base, and 13 bases lay in between. The germline V gene has CDR1 MDHEN and CDR2 SYDVKM. The length of the CDR3 is 15 residues. In DNA form, the CDR3 reads TGTGCCAGCAGTTGGGCCCCGACAGGGAACACTGAAGCTTTCTTT. Residues: CASSWAPTGNTEAFF. Combining the CDR3 with reference TRBV28 and TRBJ1-1 gives the whole variable domain DVKVTQSSRYLVKRTGEKVFLECVQDMDHENMFWYRQDPGLGLRLIYFSYDVKMKEKGDIPEGYSVSREKKERFSLILESASTNQTSMYLCASSWAPTGNTEAFFGQGTRLTVV.

The chain couples TRBV11-2 to TRBJ1-2; D is perhaps TRBD1 (5 bases). Trimming took 0 bases from V and 2 from J, leaving 16 bases between them. The CDR3 has 17 residues. Germline V CDR1 and CDR2: SGHAT, FQNNGV. The CDR3 DNA reads TGTGCCAGCAGCTTAGAGGGAGGGAACTCAGGGAACTATGGCTACACCTTC. It encodes CASSLEGGNSGNYGYTF. The full variable domain, rest sourced from reference TRBV11-2 and TRBJ1-2, is EAGVAQSPRYKIIEKRQSVAFWCNPISGHATLYWYQQILGQGPKLLIQFQNNGVVDDSQLPKDRFSAERLKGVDSTLKIQPAKLEDSAVYLCASSLEGGNSGNYGYTFGSGTRLTVV.

The chain has TRBV27 and TRBJ1-2; D unclear. The CDR3 loop spans 14 amino acids. Trimming removed 5 bases at V and 6 bases at J, with 16 bases between. From germline, CDR1 is MNHEY and CDR2 SMNVEV (reference sequence). CDR3 sequence (DNA): TGTGCCAGCAGTCCCCTGGCTCTTCTTGATGGCTACACCTTC. As protein: CASSPLALLDGYTF.

This clonotype came up once. V usage is TRBV4-1 and J usage is TRBJ2-1; D unclear. The CDR3 runs 14 residues. Germline CDR1 is MGHRA and CDR2 is YSYEKL. Between the trimmed V and J ends, which lost 0 bases and 7 bases, there was a span of 10 bases. This CDR3 is CASSQDPGWNEQFF. CDR3 DNA sequence: TGCGCCAGCAGCCAAGATCCAGGATGGAATGAGCAGTTCTTC.

The chain combines TRBV30 with TRBJ2-7; 10 bases line up with TRBD2. This CDR3 is built from 16 residues. V lost 2 bases, J lost 2 bases, and 9 bases stayed unmatched. CDR1 GTSNPN and CDR2 SVGIG come from the germline V gene (reference sequence). The CDR3 here is CAWSSPGTSATYEQYF. The CDR3 region has the DNA TGTGCCTGGAGTAGTCCCGGGACTAGCGCAACCTACGAGCAGTACTTC.

This chain joins TRBV7-7 and TRBJ1-1, with D possibly matching TRBD1 (5 bases). V gave up 6 bases and J gave up 1 base, with 18 bases separating them. Per germline, CDR1 SSHAT and CDR2 FNYEAQ (reference sequence). The CDR3 has 16 residues. This CDR3 reads CASRPIPQGENTEAFF. As DNA, the CDR3 is TGTGCCAGCAGACCCATCCCTCAGGGTGAGAACACTGAAGCTTTCTTT.